The clone carrying this T cell receptor beta chain occurred many times. Its matching antigen is unknown. Germline CDR1 SEHNR, CDR2 FQNEAQ (reference sequence). The CDR3 extends over 13 amino acids. V was clipped by 0 bases and J by 9 bases, with 9 bases between them. The sample is drawn from a study of early T cells in non-severe SARS-CoV-2 infection. For the study at large: Investigators sequenced bulk RNA drawn from unsorted whole blood, and chains remained unpaired. Study-wide findings and caveats: VDJdb matching favored anti-spike CD8 responses, missing private and CD4 specificities.

Researchers attached unique molecular identifiers to individual cDNA molecules. TCRdb analysed the 5' RACE reads with MiXCR anew, one entry per CDR3 protein. The sample contains 55,000 to 75,000 distinct CDR3 sequences, 6.5% to 8.5% of which appear only once. The sample comprised whole blood. This chain uses TRBV7-9 with TRBJ2-1; D gene unclear. The receptor was isolated from an adult who was a healthcare worker with PCR-confirmed SARS-CoV-2 infection or an uninfected control (not recorded which). CDR3 region: CASSLAGRTEQFF. CDR3 sequence (DNA): TGTGCCAGCAGCTTAGCGGGCAGGACTGAGCAGTTCTTC.